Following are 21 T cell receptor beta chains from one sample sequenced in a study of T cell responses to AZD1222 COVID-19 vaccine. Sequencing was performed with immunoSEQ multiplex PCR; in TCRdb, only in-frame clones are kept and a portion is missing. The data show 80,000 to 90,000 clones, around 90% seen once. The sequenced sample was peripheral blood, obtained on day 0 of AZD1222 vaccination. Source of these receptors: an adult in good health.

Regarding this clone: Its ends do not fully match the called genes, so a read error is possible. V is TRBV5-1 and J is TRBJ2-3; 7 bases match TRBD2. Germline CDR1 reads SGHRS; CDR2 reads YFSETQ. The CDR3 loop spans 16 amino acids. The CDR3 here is CASNLEGSGRGDTQYF. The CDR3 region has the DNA TGCGCCAGCAACTTGGAGGGTAGCGGGCGAGGGGATACGCAGTATTTT.

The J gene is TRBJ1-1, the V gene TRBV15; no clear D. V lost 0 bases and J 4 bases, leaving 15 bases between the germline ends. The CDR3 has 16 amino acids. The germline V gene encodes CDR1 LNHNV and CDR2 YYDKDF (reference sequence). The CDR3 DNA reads TGTGCCACCAGCAGAGATCCAACCCGGGTGGGCACTGAAGCTTTCTTT. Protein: CATSRDPTRVGTEAFF.

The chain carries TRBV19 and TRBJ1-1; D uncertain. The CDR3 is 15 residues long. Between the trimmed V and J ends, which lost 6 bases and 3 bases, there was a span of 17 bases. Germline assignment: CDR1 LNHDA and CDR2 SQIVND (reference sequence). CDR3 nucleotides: TGTGCCAGTAGCAACCCCGAAGGGATGGACACTGAAGCTTTCTTT. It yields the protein CASSNPEGMDTEAFF. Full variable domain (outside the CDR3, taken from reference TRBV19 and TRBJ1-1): DGGITQSPKYLFRKEGQNVTLSCEQNLNHDAMYWYRQDPGQGLRLIYYSQIVNDFQKGDIAEGYSVSREKKESFPLTVTSAQKNPTAFYLCASSNPEGMDTEAFFGQGTRLTVV.

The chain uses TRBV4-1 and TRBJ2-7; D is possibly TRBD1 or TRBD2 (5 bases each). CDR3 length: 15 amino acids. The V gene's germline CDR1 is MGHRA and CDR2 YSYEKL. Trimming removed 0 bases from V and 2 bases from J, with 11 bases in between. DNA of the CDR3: TGCGCCAGCAGCCAAGATCCGGGGACCCCCTACGAGCAGTACTTC. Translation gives CASSQDPGTPYEQYF.

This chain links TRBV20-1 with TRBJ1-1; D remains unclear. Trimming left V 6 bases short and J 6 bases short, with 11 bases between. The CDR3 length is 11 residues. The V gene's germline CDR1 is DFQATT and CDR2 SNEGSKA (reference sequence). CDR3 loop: CSAPVEAEAFF. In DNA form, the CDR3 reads TGCAGTGCACCGGTGGAGGCTGAAGCTTTCTTT.

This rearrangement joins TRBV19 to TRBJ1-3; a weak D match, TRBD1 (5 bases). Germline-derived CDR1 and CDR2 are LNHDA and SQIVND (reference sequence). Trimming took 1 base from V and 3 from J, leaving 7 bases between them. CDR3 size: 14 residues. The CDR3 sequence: CASSIARVGNTIYF. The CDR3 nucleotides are TGTGCCAGTAGTATAGCCAGGGTTGGAAACACCATATATTTT.

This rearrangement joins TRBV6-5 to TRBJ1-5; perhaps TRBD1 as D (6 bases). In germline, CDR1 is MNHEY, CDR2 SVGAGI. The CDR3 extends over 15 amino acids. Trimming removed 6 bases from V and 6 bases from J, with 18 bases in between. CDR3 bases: TGTGCCAGCAGAACCACAGGGTTAGGTGGTCAGCCCCAGCATTTT. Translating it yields CASRTTGLGGQPQHF.

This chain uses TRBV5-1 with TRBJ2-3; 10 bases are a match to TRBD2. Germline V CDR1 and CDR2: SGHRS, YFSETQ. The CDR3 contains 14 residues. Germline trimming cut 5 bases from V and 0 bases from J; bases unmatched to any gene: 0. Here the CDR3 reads CASRTSGSTDTQYF. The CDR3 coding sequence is TGCGCCAGCAGGACTAGCGGGAGCACAGATACGCAGTATTTT.

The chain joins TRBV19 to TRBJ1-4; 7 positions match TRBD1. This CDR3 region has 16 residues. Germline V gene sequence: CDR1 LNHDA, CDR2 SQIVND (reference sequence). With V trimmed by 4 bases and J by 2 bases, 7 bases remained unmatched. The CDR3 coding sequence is TGTGCCAGTAGTAGCGACAGGGATGCGACTAATGAAAAACTGTTTTTT. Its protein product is CASSSDRDATNEKLFF.

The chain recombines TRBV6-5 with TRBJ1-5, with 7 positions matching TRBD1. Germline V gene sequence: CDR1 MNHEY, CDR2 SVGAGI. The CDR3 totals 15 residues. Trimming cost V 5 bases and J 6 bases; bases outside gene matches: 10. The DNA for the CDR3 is TGTGCCAGCAGTAACAGACAGGGCTGGGGTCAGCCCCAGCATTTT. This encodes CASSNRQGWGQPQHF.

The CDR3 coding sequence is TGTGCCAGCAGTCTCTATGCGGGGGTCTCCTACGAGCAGTACTTC. It translates to CASSLYAGVSYEQYF. This chain uses TRBV28 with TRBJ2-7; TRBD2 aligns across 7 bases. Germline loops: CDR1 MDHEN, CDR2 SYDVKM. The CDR3 length is 15 residues. The ends lost 5 bases at V and 0 bases at J; junction bases unmatched: 7.

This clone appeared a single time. This CDR3 reads CSVPGSGANVLTF. CDR3 bases: TGCAGCGTTCCGGGGTCTGGGGCCAACGTCCTGACTTTC. The chain combines TRBV29-1 with TRBJ2-6; D perhaps matches TRBD2 (5 bases). The V and J ends lost 5 bases and 1 base respectively, with 6 bases between them. The CDR3 totals 13 residues. Germline-derived CDR1 and CDR2 are SQVTM and ANQGSEA.

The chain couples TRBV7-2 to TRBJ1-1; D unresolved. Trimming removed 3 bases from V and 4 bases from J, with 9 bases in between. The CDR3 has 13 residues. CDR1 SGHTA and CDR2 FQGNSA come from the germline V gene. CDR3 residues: CASSFQVATEAFF. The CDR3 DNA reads TGTGCCAGCAGCTTCCAGGTTGCCACTGAAGCTTTCTTT.

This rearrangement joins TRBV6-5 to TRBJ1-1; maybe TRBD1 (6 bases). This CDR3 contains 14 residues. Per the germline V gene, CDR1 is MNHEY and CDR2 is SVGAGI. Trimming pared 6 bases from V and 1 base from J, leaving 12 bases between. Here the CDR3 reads CASRTGQSNTEAFF. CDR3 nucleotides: TGTGCCAGCAGGACCGGACAGTCGAACACTGAAGCTTTCTTT.

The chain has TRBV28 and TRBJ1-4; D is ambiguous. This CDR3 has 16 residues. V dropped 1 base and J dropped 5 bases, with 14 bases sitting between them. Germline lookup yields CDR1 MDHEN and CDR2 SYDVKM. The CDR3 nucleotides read TGTGCCAGCAGTTTATTCAGTCGGTCGGAGAATGAAAAACTGTTTTTT. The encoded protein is CASSLFSRSENEKLFF.

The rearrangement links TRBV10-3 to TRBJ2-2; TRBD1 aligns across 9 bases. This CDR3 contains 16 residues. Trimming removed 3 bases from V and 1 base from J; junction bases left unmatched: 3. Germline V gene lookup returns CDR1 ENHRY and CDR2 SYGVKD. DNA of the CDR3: TGTGCCATCAGTGATTGGGACAGGGTGAACACCGGGGAGCTGTTTTTT. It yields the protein CAISDWDRVNTGELFF.

This chain's CDR3 is CASSSRAGMNTEAFF. In DNA, the CDR3 is TGTGCCAGTAGTAGCCGGGCGGGCATGAACACTGAAGCTTTCTTT. The V gene is TRBV19, the J gene TRBJ1-1; D gene uncertain. Germline CDR1 reads LNHDA; CDR2 reads SQIVND (reference sequence). The germline V and J ends were trimmed by 4 bases and 0 bases, with 12 bases remaining between them. The CDR3 is 15 amino acids.

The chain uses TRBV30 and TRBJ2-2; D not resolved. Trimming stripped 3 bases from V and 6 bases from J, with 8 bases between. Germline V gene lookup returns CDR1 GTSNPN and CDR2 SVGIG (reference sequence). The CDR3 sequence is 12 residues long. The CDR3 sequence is CAWSRVSGELFF. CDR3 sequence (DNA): TGTGCCTGGAGCCGAGTATCCGGGGAGCTGTTTTTT.

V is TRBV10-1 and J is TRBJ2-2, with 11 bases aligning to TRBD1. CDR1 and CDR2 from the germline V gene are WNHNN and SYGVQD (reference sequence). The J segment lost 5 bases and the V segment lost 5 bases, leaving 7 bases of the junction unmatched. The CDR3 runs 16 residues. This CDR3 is CASSRGQGARTGELFF. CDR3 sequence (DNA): TGCGCCAGCAGTCGAGGACAGGGGGCTCGAACCGGGGAGCTGTTTTTT.

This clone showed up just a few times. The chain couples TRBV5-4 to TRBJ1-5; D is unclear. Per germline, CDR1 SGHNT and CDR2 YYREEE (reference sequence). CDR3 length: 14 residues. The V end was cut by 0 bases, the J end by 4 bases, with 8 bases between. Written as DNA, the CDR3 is TGTGCCAGCAGCTTGGTCCGGGGTAATCAGCCCCAGCATTTT. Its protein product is CASSLVRGNQPQHF.

The CDR3 here is CASSLMEGQGPYEQYF. The CDR3 nucleotides read TGTGCCAGCTCACTCATGGAGGGACAGGGCCCCTACGAGCAGTACTTC. The chain links TRBV18 to TRBJ2-7; 9 bases align to TRBD1. CDR1 and CDR2 from the germline V gene are KGHSH and LQKENI. The CDR3 extends over 16 amino acids. V lost 4 bases, J lost 2 bases, and 9 bases stayed unmatched.